This T cell receptor beta chain was captured by sequencing in a study of monozygotic twins with inflammatory bowel disease. TCRdb reprocessed the 5' RACE reads, keeping one entry per CDR3 protein, no DNA. The sample table includes 300,000 to 400,000 distinct CDR3 sequences. Per the germline V gene, CDR1 is SEHNR and CDR2 is FQNEAQ (reference sequence). CDR3 length: 16 amino acids. The sample consisted of blood. The rearrangement links TRBV7-9 to TRBJ2-2; TCRdb indicates TRBD2, and absent DNA this call remains unverified. The clonotype was recovered from a human donor with ulcerative colitis or Crohn's disease, or a healthy co-twin of an affected twin (not recorded which). The CDR3 sequence is CASSILAGAFPGELFF.